The clone carrying this T cell receptor (beta chain) was observed a few times. The antigen is unknown. The CDR3 totals 14 residues. Germline CDR1 reads LNHDA; CDR2 reads SQIVND (reference sequence). Deletions cut 2 bases from V and 4 bases from J, with 11 bases between. The sample is drawn from a study of PD-1 blockade in classical Hodgkin lymphoma. Study-level points and caveats: Reported baseline diversity: healthy donors highest, relapsed/refractory patients lowest. There remain no defined causes for the repertoire differences, which possibly reflect disease activity or prior therapy.

Sequenced by immunoSEQ multiplex PCR; TCRdb stores in-frame clones only, minus some. Of some 9,100 clones listed, over 75% were seen once; the top ten hold approximately 15%. Time point specified: newly diagnosed, previously untreated cHL patient sample. After thawing, PBMCs were subjected to magnetic negative selection to isolate CD8+ T cells. Newly diagnosed, untreated classical Hodgkin lymphoma PBMCs served as comparison. The sequence derives from a human donor with classical Hodgkin lymphoma. Sequences were obtained from CD8+ T cells from blood. The rearrangement uses TRBV19 and TRBJ1-2; D remains ambiguous. CDR3 sequence: CASSIWTEAYGYTF. CDR3 in DNA: TGTGCCAGTAGTATATGGACGGAGGCCTATGGCTACACCTTC.